This is a list of T cell receptor beta chains from one sample in a study of blood T cell repertoires in COVID-19. Libraries were prepared by immunoSEQ multiplex PCR; TCRdb keeps only in-frame clonotypes and omits some of them. The sample carries 110,000 to 150,000 clones, more than 75% recorded once. Source material: PBMCs or T cells enriched from blood (not recorded which). The receptors stem from a man aged 60 to 69 who had recovered from COVID-19. Each CDR3 is given with its conserved first and last residue. D genes are given only for firm matches. For some rows the clone size is stated as once, few or many, or as a class when expanded; others skip it.

v_gene	d_gene	abundance	j_gene	CDR3nt	CDR3aa
TRBV6-5	-	-	TRBJ2-5	TGTGCCAGCAGAGGAGACCAACATTCTCGGGAGACCCAGTACTTC	CASRGDQHSRETQYF
TRBV6-5	-	-	TRBJ2-1	TGTGCCAGCAGGCCCGGACTTACCTACAATGAGCAGTTCTTC	CASRPGLTYNEQFF
TRBV4-1	-	-	TRBJ1-5	TGCGCCAGCAGCCAAGACACCCAGGGATATCAGCCCCAGCATTTT	CASSQDTQGYQPQHF
TRBV4-1	-	-	TRBJ2-7	TGCGCCAGCAGCCAAGATTTAGGGGGAACCCCCTACGAGCAGTACTTC	CASSQDLGGTPYEQYF
TRBV6-1	TRBD1	once	TRBJ1-5	TGTGCCAGCAGTGAAGGACAGGGTCAGCCCCAGCATTTT	CASSEGQGQPQHF
TRBV27	-	-	TRBJ2-7	TGTGCCAGCAGTTTATCCCCACAGGGAATCTACGAGCAGTACTTC	CASSLSPQGIYEQYF
TRBV2	-	-	TRBJ1-1	TGTGCCAGCACTTCATCTGGTCTCTTCGGGGGGGCTTTCTTT	CASTSSGLFGGAFF
TRBV5-1	-	few	TRBJ2-1	TGCGCCAGCAGCTTGGTTAATTACTACAATGAGCAGTTCTTC	CASSLVNYYNEQFF
TRBV5-4	TRBD1	-	TRBJ1-1	TGTGCCAGCAGCCGAGAGGGACAGTTGAACACTGAAGCTTTCTTT	CASSREGQLNTEAFF
TRBV5-5	-	-	TRBJ2-7	TGTGCCAGCAGCTTGTCCGAACAGGGTCGGCTCTACGAGCAGTACTTC	CASSLSEQGRLYEQYF
TRBV5-1	TRBD2	-	TRBJ2-3	TGCGCCAGCAGCCCAACCAGCGGGGGAACAGATACGCAGTATTTT	CASSPTSGGTDTQYF
TRBV27	TRBD1	-	TRBJ2-7	TGTGCCAGCAGGAGATACACAGGGGGATCGTACGAGCAGTACTTC	CASRRYTGGSYEQYF
TRBV6-5	TRBD1	few	TRBJ1-1	TGTGCCAGCAGCCCACAGGGGGCAAGAACTGAAGCTTTCTTT	CASSPQGARTEAFF
TRBV4-1	TRBD2	-	TRBJ2-7	TGCGCCAGCAGCCCCCGGGTAGCGGGAGTGTACGAGCAGTACTTC	CASSPRVAGVYEQYF
TRBV27	-	-	TRBJ1-2	TGTGCCAGCAGTTTACGGGGAATCTATGGCTACACCTTC	CASSLRGIYGYTF
TRBV3-1/TRBV3-2	TRBD1	once	TRBJ1-2	TGTGCCAGCAGCCGGACAGGGGGATCTGGCTACACCTTC	CASSRTGGSGYTF
TRBV25-1	-	-	TRBJ2-5	TGTGCCAGCAGTGAATGGCAGAGCGGGACCCAGTACTTC	CASSEWQSGTQYF
TRBV20-1	-	-	TRBJ1-6	TGCAGTGCTAGTGACAACAGGGCGGCTTCACCCCTCCACTTT	CSASDNRAASPLHF
TRBV6-5	TRBD1	-	TRBJ1-6	TGTGCCAGCAGGGGGACAGAAAAATATAATTCACCCCTCCACTTT	CASRGTEKYNSPLHF
TRBV30	TRBD1	many	TRBJ1-1	TGTGCCTGGACAGCGGACAGGAGGACTGAAGCTTTCTTT	CAWTADRRTEAFF
TRBV3-1/TRBV3-2	TRBD1	-	TRBJ1-1	TGTGCCAGCAGCCAACAACCGGGACAGGGGGTCTCTGAAGCTTTCTTT	CASSQQPGQGVSEAFF
TRBV12-5	TRBD2	-	TRBJ2-1	TGTGCTAGTGGTCCAGGGACTAGCGGGACGGTAGGTGAGCAGTTCTTC	CASGPGTSGTVGEQFF
TRBV12-3/TRBV12-4	-	-	TRBJ2-1	TGTGCCAGCAGTGTAACCACCCCAGGTGAGCAGTTCTTC	CASSVTTPGEQFF
TRBV28	-	-	TRBJ2-7	TGTGCAGCCGTACCAGTGGGAGAATCGTACGAGCAGTACTTC	CAAVPVGESYEQYF
TRBV6-5	-	-	TRBJ2-7	TGTGCCAGCAACGCAGGAACCTACGAGCAGTACTTC	CASNAGTYEQYF
TRBV9	TRBD2	-	TRBJ2-7	TGTGCCAGCAGTGCGACTAGCGGGGCCTACGAGCAGTACTTC	CASSATSGAYEQYF
TRBV11-2	-	-	TRBJ1-2	TGTGCCAGCAGCTTAGTCAGGAACTATGGCTACACCTTC	CASSLVRNYGYTF